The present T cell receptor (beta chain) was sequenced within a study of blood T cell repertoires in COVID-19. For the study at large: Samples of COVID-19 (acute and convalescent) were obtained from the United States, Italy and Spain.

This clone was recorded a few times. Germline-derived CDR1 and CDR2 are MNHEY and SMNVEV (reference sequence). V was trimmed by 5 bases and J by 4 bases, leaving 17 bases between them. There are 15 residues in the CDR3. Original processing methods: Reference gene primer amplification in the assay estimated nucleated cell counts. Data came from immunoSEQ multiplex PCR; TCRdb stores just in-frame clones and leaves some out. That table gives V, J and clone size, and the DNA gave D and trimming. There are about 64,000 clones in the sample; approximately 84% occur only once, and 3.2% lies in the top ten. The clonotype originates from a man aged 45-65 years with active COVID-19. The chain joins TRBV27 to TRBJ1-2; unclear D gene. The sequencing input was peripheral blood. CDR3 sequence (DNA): TGTGCCAGCAGTCCTTGGCCCCCCGGCGGCTATGGCTACACCTTC. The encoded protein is CASSPWPPGGYGYTF.